This T cell receptor beta chain was observed in a study of blood T cell repertoires in COVID-19 (dated by TCRdb to between 2020 and 2021). About the full investigation: Collaborator samples came from the United States, Italy and Spain and covered acute and convalescent phases of COVID-19. The prospective study material was composed of cDNA or gDNA derived from T cells, B-cell-depleted T cells, or PBMCs. Deeply sampled blood TCRbeta repertoires from subjects exposed to, actively infected with, or recovered from COVID-19 were included in the dataset. The repertoires were released in a freely available public database intended as a resource for research on the immune response to SARS-CoV-2. The samples were drawn from the first 160 participants of the ongoing ImmuneRACE study and from 1,254 subjects provided by 6 global collaborators. A de-identified subject ID, COVID-19 status, age in years and sex were almost always included in the sample metadata. Where available, HLA class I and class II types were taken from metadata supplied by the sample provider and were not determined by assay-based typing. Study-wide findings and limitations: How much clinical and demographic metadata was included differed by source and by participant, and the metadata was provided uncurated.

Taken from cysteine to phenylalanine, the CDR3 has 14 residues. Left in the record is the CDR3 DNA by itself, 42 bases read in frame from the first base. Cut back by 0 bases and 9 bases, the V and J ends lie 18 bases apart. For CDR1 and CDR2, the germline V gene (reference sequence) lists GTSNPN and SVGIG. TCRbeta CDR3 regions were amplified from genomic DNA using the immunoSEQ Assay, a bias-controlled multiplex PCR. The authors' analysis ran thus. Nucleated cell counts per sample were estimated from amplification of reference gene primers within the assay. Sequence reads were collapsed and filtered to measure the absolute abundance of every unique TCRbeta CDR3 rearrangement. For each sample, productive Simpson clonality was calculated as the square root of Simpson's diversity index over productive rearrangements. In its TCRdb copy, this immuneACCESS table keeps in-frame sequences only and misses some clones. Where compared with another copy, unresolved V genes explain less than half of these, and the others have no known cause. That table supplies the V and J calls and clone size; D and trimming were determined from the DNA. In this sample the table shows 90,000 to 130,000 clones, 85% to 90% of which occur a single time. The ten largest account for less than 3.5% of the sample.

The collaborating institutions used their own protocols to collect whole blood in K2EDTA tubes. For TCRbeta analysis, collaborators shipped samples as frozen whole blood, isolated PBMCs, or DNA extracted from either of those sample types. Points on this clone: Its recognized antigen is unknown. No much larger clonotype is one base removed from it; base qualities were not supplied.

The chain is encoded by TRBV30 joined to TRBJ2-7; the D gene is perhaps TRBD2, from 7 matching bases. Sequencing was done on a sample of peripheral blood. This receptor was obtained from a woman aged 45-65 years with acute or convalescent COVID-19. The DNA reads TGTGCCTGGAGTGTAGGGACTACCGTAGGGGGGCAGTACTTC. This gives the protein CAWSVGTTVGGQYF.